The present entry profiles one T cell receptor (beta chain) with its context. The sample originates from a study of T cell changes during pregnancy in multiple sclerosis. V shed 3 bases and J shed 3 bases, with 3 bases lying between them. There are 11 residues in the CDR3. CDR1 is KGHSH, CDR2 LQKENI, per germline. Sequenced by immunoSEQ multiplex PCR; TCRdb stores in-frame clones only, minus some. This sample has some 20,000 clones, with 88% found just once. V is TRBV18 and J is TRBJ2-7; D unresolved. This specimen consisted of CD4+ T cells from peripheral blood mononuclear cells, obtained in the first trimester of pregnancy. This TCR came from a female donor in good health, enrolled as a control in a pregnancy study. CDR3 residues: CASSPNYEQYF. DNA of the CDR3: TGTGCCAGCTCACCCAACTACGAGCAGTACTTC.